The clone carrying this TCR beta chain showed up just a few times. These data originate in a study of blood T cell repertoires in COVID-19. Study-wide background: There were acute and convalescent COVID-19 samples, and they came from the United States, Italy and Spain. Nucleic acid was either cDNA or gDNA, and it came from T cells, B-cell-depleted T cells, or PBMCs.

The ends were cut back, 2 bases at V and 0 bases at J, with 13 bases in the middle. Germline CDR1 LNHNV, CDR2 YYDKDF (reference sequence). This CDR3 comprises 16 residues. Authors' analysis steps: From reference gene primer amplification, estimates of nucleated cell counts were derived. Assay: immunoSEQ multiplex PCR; the TCRdb copy retains only in-frame clones and omits some. D and trimming come from the DNA, and the V and J calls and clone size come from that table. The sample carries around 62,000 clones, approximately 87% recorded once. The receptor comes from a woman in her fifties or sixties with acute or convalescent COVID-19. The sequenced material came from peripheral blood. The chain employs TRBV15 and TRBJ2-5, with a possible D match to TRBD2 (6 bases). The CDR3 DNA is TGTGCCACCAGCAGAAAACGGGGGACCTACCAAGAGACCCAGTACTTC. Translation gives CATSRKRGTYQETQYF.